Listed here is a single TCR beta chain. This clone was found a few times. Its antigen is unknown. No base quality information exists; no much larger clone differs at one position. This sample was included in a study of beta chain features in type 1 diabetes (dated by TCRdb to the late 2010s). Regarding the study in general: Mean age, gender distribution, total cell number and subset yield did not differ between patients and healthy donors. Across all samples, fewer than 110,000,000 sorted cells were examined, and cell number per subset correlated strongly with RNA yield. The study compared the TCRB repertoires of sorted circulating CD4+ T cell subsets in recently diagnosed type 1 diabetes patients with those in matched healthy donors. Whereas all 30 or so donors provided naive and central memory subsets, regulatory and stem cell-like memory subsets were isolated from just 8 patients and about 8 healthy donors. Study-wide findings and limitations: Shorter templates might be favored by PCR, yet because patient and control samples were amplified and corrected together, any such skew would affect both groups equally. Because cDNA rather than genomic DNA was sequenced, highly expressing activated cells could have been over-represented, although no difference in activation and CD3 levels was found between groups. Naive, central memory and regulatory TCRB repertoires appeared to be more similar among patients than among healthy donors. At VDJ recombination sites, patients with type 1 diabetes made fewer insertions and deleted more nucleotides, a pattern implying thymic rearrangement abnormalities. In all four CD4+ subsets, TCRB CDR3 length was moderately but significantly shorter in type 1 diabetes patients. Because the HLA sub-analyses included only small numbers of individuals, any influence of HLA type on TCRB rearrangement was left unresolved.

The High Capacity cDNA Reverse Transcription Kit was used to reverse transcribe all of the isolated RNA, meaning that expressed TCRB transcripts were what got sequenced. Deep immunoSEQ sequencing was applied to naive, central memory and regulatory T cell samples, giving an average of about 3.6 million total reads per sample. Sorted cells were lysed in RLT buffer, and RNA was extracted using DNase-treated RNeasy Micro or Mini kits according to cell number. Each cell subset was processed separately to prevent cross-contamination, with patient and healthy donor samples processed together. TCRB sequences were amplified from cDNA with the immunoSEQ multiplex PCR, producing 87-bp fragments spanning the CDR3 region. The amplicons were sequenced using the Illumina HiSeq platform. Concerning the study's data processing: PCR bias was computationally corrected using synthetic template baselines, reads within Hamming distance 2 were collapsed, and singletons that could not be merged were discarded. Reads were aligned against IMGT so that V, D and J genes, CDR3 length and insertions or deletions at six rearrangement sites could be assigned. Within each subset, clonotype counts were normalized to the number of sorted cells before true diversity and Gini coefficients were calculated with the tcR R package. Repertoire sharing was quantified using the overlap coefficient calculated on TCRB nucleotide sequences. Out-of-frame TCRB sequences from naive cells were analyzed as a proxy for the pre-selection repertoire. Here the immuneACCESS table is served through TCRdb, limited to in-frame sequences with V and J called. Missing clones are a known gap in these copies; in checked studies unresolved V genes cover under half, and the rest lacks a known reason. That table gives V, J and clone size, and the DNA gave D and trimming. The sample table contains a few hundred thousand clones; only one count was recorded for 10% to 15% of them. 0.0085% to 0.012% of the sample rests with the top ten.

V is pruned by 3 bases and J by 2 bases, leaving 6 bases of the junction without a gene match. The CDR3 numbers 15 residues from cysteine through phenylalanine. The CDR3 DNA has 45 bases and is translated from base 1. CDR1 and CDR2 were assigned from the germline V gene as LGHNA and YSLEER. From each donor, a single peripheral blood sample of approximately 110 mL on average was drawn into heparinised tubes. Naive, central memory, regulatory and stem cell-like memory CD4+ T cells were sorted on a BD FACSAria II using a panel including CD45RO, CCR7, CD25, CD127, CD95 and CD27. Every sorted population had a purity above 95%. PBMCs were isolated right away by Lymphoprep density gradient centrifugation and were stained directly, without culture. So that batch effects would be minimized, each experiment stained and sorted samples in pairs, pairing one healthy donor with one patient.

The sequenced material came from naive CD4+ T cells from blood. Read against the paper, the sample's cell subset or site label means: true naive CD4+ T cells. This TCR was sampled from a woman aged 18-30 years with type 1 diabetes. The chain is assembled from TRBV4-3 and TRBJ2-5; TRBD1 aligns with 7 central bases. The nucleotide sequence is TGCGCCAGCAGCCAGGGACAGCGGTCACAAGAGACCCAGTACTTC. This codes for CASSQGQRSQETQYF.